The sequence of this T cell receptor (beta chain) was determined in a study of lymphopenia after photon versus proton radiotherapy. V gave up 5 bases and J gave up 0 bases, with 14 bases separating them. The CDR3 extends over 16 amino acids. Germline CDR1 LGHNT, CDR2 FRNRAP. This clone was recorded once. Clones were read by immunoSEQ multiplex PCR, and TCRdb kept only the in-frame ones, dropping some. Of about 50,000 clones listed, 92% were seen once; the top ten hold roughly 17%. Sequences were derived from peripheral blood, sampled from a patient treated with photon-based radiotherapy. This rearrangement joins TRBV12-5 to TRBJ1-3, with D hard to call. This TCR derives from a woman between 40 and 55 years old with cholangiocarcinoma. CDR3 DNA sequence: TGTGCTAGTGGTCCGGTTAAGGGCTCCTCTGGAAACACCATATATTTT. It specifies CASGPVKGSSGNTIYF. Full variable domain (rest looked up from reference TRBV12-5 and TRBJ1-3): DARVTQTPRHKVTEMGQEVTMRCQPILGHNTVFWYRQTMMQGLELLAYFRNRAPLDDSGMPKDRFSAEMPDATLATLKIQPSEPRDSAVYFCASGPVKGSSGNTIYFGEGSWLTVV.